The 16 T cell receptor beta chains listed next were all sequenced from one sample in a study of T cell responses to AZD1222 COVID-19 vaccine. This table comes from immunoSEQ multiplex PCR, and its TCRdb copy is limited to in-frame clones, with some not included. This table holds 150,000 to 200,000 clones, approximately 90% found once. The material was peripheral blood, obtained on day 0 of AZD1222 vaccination. The receptor set was obtained from an adult in good health.

J is TRBJ1-1 and V is TRBV3-1 (or the pseudogene TRBV3-2), with a possible D match to TRBD1 (5 bases). The ends were cut back, 4 bases at V and 1 base at J, with 16 bases in the middle. The CDR3 loop spans 16 amino acids. Germline V gene data show CDR1 as LGHDT and CDR2 as YNNKEL (reference sequence). Here the CDR3 reads CASSLRGAGWNTEAFF. The CDR3 DNA is TGTGCCAGCAGCCTCCGGGGTGCAGGGTGGAACACTGAAGCTTTCTTT.

This chain links TRBV19 with TRBJ2-1, with TRBD2 matching over 9 bases. V shed 3 bases, J shed 8 bases, and the junction held 5 bases outside the gene matches. CDR3 size: 14 residues. Germline V gene sequence: CDR1 LNHDA, CDR2 SQIVND (reference sequence). The CDR3, as DNA: TGTGCCAGTAGTATTAGCGGGGGAGACGATGAGCAGTTCTTC. Translated: CASSISGGDDEQFF.

This rearrangement joins TRBV7-2 to TRBJ1-1; D gene ambiguous. Trimming cost V 3 bases and J 1 base, with 9 bases left between them. Per germline, CDR1 SGHTA and CDR2 FQGNSA. The CDR3 totals 14 residues. In nucleotides, the CDR3 is TGTGCCAGCAGCTTTCACACGGCGAACACTGAAGCTTTCTTT. Its translation is CASSFHTANTEAFF.

V is TRBV5-6 and J is TRBJ1-4; 8 bases are shared with TRBD1. Trimming removed 3 bases from V and 2 bases from J; junction bases left unmatched: 0. Germline-derived CDR1 and CDR2 are SGHDT and YYEEEE. The CDR3 is made up of 14 amino acids. Here the CDR3 reads CASSWDRTNEKLFF. The CDR3 bases are TGTGCCAGCAGCTGGGACAGGACTAATGAAAAACTGTTTTTT.

The chain combines TRBV11-2 with TRBJ2-7; unclear D gene. The CDR3 totals 13 residues. CDR1 is SGHAT, CDR2 FQNNGV, per germline. V gave up 0 bases and J gave up 5 bases, with 8 bases separating them. CDR3 DNA sequence: TGTGCCAGCAGCTTAGATCGTCCCAACGAGCAGTACTTC. It translates to CASSLDRPNEQYF. The complete variable domain, with remaining parts taken from reference TRBV11-2 and TRBJ2-7, reads EAGVAQSPRYKIIEKRQSVAFWCNPISGHATLYWYQQILGQGPKLLIQFQNNGVVDDSQLPKDRFSAERLKGVDSTLKIQPAKLEDSAVYLCASSLDRPNEQYFGPGTRLTVT.

V and J are TRBV5-1 and TRBJ2-2, with D unresolved. Germline-derived CDR1 and CDR2 are SGHRS and YFSETQ. The CDR3 loop spans 14 amino acids. V shed 1 base and J shed 5 bases, with 9 bases lying between them. The CDR3 loop reads CASSLRVTTGELFF. The CDR3 region has the DNA TGCGCCAGCAGCTTGAGGGTAACAACCGGGGAGCTGTTTTTT.

The chain recombines TRBV19 with TRBJ1-3; D is perhaps TRBD1 (5 bases). The CDR3 covers 14 residues. The ends were cut back, 8 bases at V and 4 bases at J, with 15 bases in the middle. Germline CDR1 reads LNHDA; CDR2 reads SQIVND (reference sequence). CDR3 protein: CASSPGRRGNTIYF. The CDR3 region has the DNA TGTGCCAGTTCTCCGGGGCGACGGGGAAACACCATATATTTT.

This clone was recorded only once. The V call is TRBV19, the J call TRBJ1-1; perhaps TRBD1 as D (6 bases). Germline lookup yields CDR1 LNHDA and CDR2 SQIVND (reference sequence). This CDR3 is 14 amino acids long. The germline V and J ends were trimmed by 0 bases and 5 bases, with 10 bases remaining between them. This chain's CDR3 is CASSIDRGSTEAFF. The CDR3 DNA reads as TGTGCCAGTAGTATAGACAGGGGTTCGACTGAAGCTTTCTTT.

The chain joins TRBV2 to TRBJ2-3, with a tentative D call TRBD2 (6 bases). The CDR3 sequence is 15 residues long. Trimming removed 3 bases from V and 5 bases from J, with 15 bases in between. Germline loops: CDR1 SNHLY, CDR2 FYNNEI. The CDR3 is CASSEVPGLLDTQYF. CDR3 coding DNA: TGTGCCAGCAGTGAGGTCCCGGGACTCCTAGATACGCAGTATTTT.

The chain uses TRBV6-1 and TRBJ2-4; D not resolved. The ends were cut back, 2 bases at V and 3 bases at J, with 8 bases in the middle. This CDR3 is built from 14 residues. Germline V gene sequence: CDR1 MNHNS, CDR2 SASEGT. The CDR3 sequence is CASSEFMVKNIQYF. The CDR3 DNA reads as TGTGCCAGCAGTGAATTTATGGTCAAAAACATTCAGTACTTC.

The CDR3 is CASSRGEGDYGYTF. DNA of the CDR3: TGTGCCAGTAGTAGAGGGGAAGGGGACTATGGCTACACCTTC. The chain has TRBV19 and TRBJ1-2, with D maybe TRBD1 (5 bases). V was clipped by 4 bases and J by 3 bases, with 12 bases between them. CDR1 is LNHDA and CDR2 is SQIVND in the germline V gene (reference sequence). The CDR3 sequence is 14 residues long.

The chain carries TRBV18 and TRBJ1-3, with D maybe TRBD1 (5 bases). The germline CDR1 and CDR2 sequences are KGHSH and LQKENI. The V gene lost 1 base and the J gene lost 3 bases, with 22 bases spanning the gap. There are 19 residues in the CDR3. CDR3 nucleotides: TGTGCCAGCTCACCACGGGGACTGACGGGGGAGCGACATGGAAACACCATATATTTT. Translated: CASSPRGLTGERHGNTIYF.

The chain is built from TRBV7-2 and TRBJ1-1; unclear D gene. The germline V gene has CDR1 SGHTA and CDR2 FQGNSA. The V gene lost 5 bases and the J gene lost 4 bases, with 11 bases spanning the gap. The CDR3 extends over 13 amino acids. The CDR3 sequence is CASSKTMSTEAFF. In nucleotides, the CDR3 is TGTGCCAGCAGCAAGACGATGAGCACTGAAGCTTTCTTT.

The rearrangement joins TRBV4-1 to TRBJ2-7, with TRBD1 matching 12 bases. Germline-derived CDR1 and CDR2 are MGHRA and YSYEKL. Unmatched junction bases numbered 8, after V lost 1 base and J lost 7 bases. The CDR3 spans 16 residues. CDR3 DNA sequence: TGCGCCAGCAGCCAAGGGGGGACAGGGGGCCGTCGGGAGCAGTACTTC. This sequence encodes CASSQGGTGGRREQYF.

The V gene is TRBV20-1, the J gene TRBJ1-3; D is undetermined. The germline gives CDR1 DFQATT, CDR2 SNEGSKA (reference sequence). The V gene lost 5 bases and the J gene lost 4 bases, with 6 bases spanning the gap. The CDR3 totals 11 residues. Here the CDR3 DNA reads TGCAGTGCTCTCCAGGGAAACACCATATATTTT. This encodes CSALQGNTIYF.

This clone was seen a few times. V is TRBV28 and J is TRBJ2-7, with D tentatively TRBD1 (5 bases). The CDR3 extends over 13 amino acids. The germline V gene has CDR1 MDHEN and CDR2 SYDVKM. Trimming stripped 8 bases from V and 1 base from J, with 12 bases between. CDR3 amino acids: CASLLGASYEQYF. The CDR3 nucleotides are TGTGCCAGCCTTTTAGGGGCGTCCTACGAGCAGTACTTC.